These 2 T cell receptor beta chains share one sample of origin, sequenced in a study of T cells after yellow fever vaccination. A single record per CDR3 protein comes from TCRdb applying MiXCR to the 5' RACE reads. The sample shows 450,000 to 650,000 distinct CDR3 sequences, about 13% of them seen only once. The sample was PBMCs, taken on the day of the yellow fever booster vaccination. The receptors were gathered from a man younger than 40 who received the YFV17D yellow fever vaccine.

This chain connects TRBV10-3 to TRBJ2-3; TRBD2 might be the D (5 bases). Germline V gene lookup returns CDR1 ENHRY and CDR2 SYGVKD. The V and J ends lost 3 bases and 4 bases respectively, with 14 bases between them. This CDR3 region has 15 residues. The CDR3, as DNA: TGTGCCATCAGTGATGCTAGCTCATCGGCAGATACGCAGTATTTT. It is translated as CAISDASSSADTQYF.

This chain uses TRBV10-3 with TRBJ2-1, with 9 bases lining up with TRBD1. This CDR3 has 16 amino acids. V lost 0 bases and J lost 8; bases outside the gene matches: 8. Germline assignment: CDR1 ENHRY and CDR2 SYGVKD. The CDR3 region is CAISESGTGIGDEQFF. For the CDR3, the DNA is TGTGCCATCAGTGAGTCGGGGACAGGGATTGGTGATGAGCAGTTCTTC.